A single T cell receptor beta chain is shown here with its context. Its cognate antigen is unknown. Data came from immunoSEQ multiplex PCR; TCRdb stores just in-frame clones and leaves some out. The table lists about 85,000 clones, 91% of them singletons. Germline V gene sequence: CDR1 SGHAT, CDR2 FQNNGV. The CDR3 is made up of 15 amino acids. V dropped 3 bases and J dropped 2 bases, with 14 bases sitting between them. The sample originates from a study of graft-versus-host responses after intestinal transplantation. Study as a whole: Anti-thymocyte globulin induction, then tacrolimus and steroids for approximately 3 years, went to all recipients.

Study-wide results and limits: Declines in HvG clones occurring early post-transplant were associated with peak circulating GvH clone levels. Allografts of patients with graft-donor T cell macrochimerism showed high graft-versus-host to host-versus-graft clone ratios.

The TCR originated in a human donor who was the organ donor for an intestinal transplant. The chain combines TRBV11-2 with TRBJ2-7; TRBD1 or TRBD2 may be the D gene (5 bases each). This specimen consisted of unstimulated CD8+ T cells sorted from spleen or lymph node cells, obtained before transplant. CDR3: CASSLQGDLAYEQYF. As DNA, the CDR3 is TGTGCCAGCAGCTTGCAGGGAGACTTAGCCTACGAGCAGTACTTC. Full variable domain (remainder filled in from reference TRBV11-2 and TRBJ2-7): EAGVAQSPRYKIIEKRQSVAFWCNPISGHATLYWYQQILGQGPKLLIQFQNNGVVDDSQLPKDRFSAERLKGVDSTLKIQPAKLEDSAVYLCASSLQGDLAYEQYFGPGTRLTVT.